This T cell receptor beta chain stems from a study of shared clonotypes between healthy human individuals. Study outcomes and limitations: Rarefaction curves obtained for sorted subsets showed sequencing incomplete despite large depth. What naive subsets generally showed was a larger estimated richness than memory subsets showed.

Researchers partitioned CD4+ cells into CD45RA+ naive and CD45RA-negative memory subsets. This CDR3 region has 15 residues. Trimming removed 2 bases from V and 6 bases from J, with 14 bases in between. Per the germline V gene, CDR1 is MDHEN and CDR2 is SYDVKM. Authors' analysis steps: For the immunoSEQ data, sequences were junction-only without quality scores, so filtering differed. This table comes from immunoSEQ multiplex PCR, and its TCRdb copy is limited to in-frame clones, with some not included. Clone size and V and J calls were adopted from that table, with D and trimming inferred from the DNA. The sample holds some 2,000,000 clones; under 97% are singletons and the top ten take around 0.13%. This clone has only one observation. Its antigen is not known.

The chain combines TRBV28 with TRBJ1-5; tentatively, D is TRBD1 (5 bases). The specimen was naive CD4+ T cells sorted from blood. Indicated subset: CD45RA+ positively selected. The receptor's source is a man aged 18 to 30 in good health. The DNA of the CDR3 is TGTGCCAGCAGTTTAGGGGGGGTGGCGGGTCAGCCCCAGCATTTT. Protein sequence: CASSLGGVAGQPQHF.